This T cell receptor (beta chain) was obtained from a study of preoperative IRX-2 immunotherapy in early breast cancer. The sample's treatment: preoperative locoregional IRX-2 cytokine immunotherapy. Patients received preoperative, locoregional IRX-2 cytokine immunotherapy in a phase Ib study. This clone was seen more than once but under ten times. The data were produced by immunoSEQ multiplex PCR, yet TCRdb's version contains in-frame clones alone and is incomplete. The sample holds about 38,000 clones; 82% are singletons and the top ten take roughly 1.5%. Trimming stripped 5 bases from V and 2 bases from J, with 17 bases between. CDR1 and CDR2 from the germline V gene are SGHDN and FVKESK. CDR3 length: 16 residues.

Material: lymph node tissue, obtained after IRX-2 immunotherapy. The V gene is TRBV14, the J gene TRBJ2-3, with D unresolved. The origin of this receptor is a human donor with breast cancer. CDR3 DNA: TGTGCCAGCAGCTTATGGACGGGCGTTACCACAGATACGCAGTATTTT. It translates to CASSLWTGVTTDTQYF.